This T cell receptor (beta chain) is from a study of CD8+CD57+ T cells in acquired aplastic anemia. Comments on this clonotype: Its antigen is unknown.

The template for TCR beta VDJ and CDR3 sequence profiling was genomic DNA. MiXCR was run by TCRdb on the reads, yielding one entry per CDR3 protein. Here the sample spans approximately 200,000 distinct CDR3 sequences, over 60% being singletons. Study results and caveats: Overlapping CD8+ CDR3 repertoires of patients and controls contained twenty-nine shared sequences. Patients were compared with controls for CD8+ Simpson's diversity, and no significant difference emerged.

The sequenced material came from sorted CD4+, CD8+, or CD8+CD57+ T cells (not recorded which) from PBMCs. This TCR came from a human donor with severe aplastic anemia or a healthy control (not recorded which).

The CDR3 DNA follows: TGCAGTGCTAGTCCGTTGTTAACGGATAAAGTAACAGATACGCAGTATTTT. Its translation is CSASPLLTDKVTDTQYF. This chain joins TRBV20-1 and TRBJ2-3, with D hard to call. Germline V gene sequence: CDR1 DFQATT, CDR2 SNEGSKA (reference sequence). V dropped 3 bases and J dropped 3 bases, with 22 bases sitting between them. The length of the CDR3 is 17 residues.